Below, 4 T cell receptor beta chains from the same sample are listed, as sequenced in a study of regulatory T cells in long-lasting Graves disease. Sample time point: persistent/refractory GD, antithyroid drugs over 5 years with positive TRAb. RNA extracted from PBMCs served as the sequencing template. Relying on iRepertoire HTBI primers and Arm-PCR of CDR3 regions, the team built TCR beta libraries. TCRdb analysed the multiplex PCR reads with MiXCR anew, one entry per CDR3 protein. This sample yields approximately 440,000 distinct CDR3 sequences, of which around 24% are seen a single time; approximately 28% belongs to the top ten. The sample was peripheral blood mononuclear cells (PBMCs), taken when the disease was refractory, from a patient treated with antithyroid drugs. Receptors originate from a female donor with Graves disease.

CDR3 DNA sequence: TGTGCCAGCAGCCACCCAGACAGGCAAGAGACCCAGTACTTC. Translating gives CASSHPDRQETQYF. The chain couples TRBV7-9 to TRBJ2-5, with D possibly matching TRBD1 (6 bases). Germline V gives CDR1 SEHNR, CDR2 FQNEAQ (reference sequence). CDR3 length: 14 amino acids. V lost 5 bases to trimming and J lost 2 bases, with 12 bases between them. Full variable domain (missing parts from reference TRBV7-9 and TRBJ2-5): DTGVSQNPRHKITKRGQNVTFRCDPISEHNRLYWYRQTLGQGPEFLTYFQNEAQLEKSRLLSDRFSAERPKGSFSTLEIQRTEQGDSAMYLCASSHPDRQETQYFGPGTRLLVL.

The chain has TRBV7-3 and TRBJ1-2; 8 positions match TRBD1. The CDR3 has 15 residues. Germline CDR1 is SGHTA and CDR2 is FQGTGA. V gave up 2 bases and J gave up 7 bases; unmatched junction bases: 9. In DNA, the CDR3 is TGTGCCAGCAGCTTAGACCCAGGGGGCAGGGGTGGCTACACCTTC. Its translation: CASSLDPGGRGGYTF. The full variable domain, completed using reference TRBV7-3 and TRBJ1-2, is GAGVSQTPSNKVTEKGKYVELRCDPISGHTALYWYRQSLGQGPEFLIYFQGTGAADDSGLPNDRFFAVRPEGSVSTLKIQRTERGDSAVYLCASSLDPGGRGGYTFGSGTRLTVV.

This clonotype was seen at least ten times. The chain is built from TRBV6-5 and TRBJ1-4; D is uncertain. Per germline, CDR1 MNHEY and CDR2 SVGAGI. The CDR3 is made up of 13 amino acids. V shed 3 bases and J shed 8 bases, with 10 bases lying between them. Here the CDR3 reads CASSYLGNEKLFF. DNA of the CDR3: TGTGCCAGCAGTTATTTGGGAAACGAAAAACTGTTTTTT.

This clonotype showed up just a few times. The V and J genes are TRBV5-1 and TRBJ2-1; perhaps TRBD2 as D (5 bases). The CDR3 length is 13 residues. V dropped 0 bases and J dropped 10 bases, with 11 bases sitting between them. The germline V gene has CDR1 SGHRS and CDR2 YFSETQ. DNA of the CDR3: TGCGCCAGCAGCTTGGTCCGGGATGGCGAGCAGTTCTTC. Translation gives CASSLVRDGEQFF. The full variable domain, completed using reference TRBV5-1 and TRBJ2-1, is KAGVTQTPRYLIKTRGQQVTLSCSPISGHRSVSWYQQTPGQGLQFLFEYFSETQRNKGNFPGRFSGRQFSNSRSEMNVSTLELGDSALYLCASSLVRDGEQFFGPGTRLTVL.